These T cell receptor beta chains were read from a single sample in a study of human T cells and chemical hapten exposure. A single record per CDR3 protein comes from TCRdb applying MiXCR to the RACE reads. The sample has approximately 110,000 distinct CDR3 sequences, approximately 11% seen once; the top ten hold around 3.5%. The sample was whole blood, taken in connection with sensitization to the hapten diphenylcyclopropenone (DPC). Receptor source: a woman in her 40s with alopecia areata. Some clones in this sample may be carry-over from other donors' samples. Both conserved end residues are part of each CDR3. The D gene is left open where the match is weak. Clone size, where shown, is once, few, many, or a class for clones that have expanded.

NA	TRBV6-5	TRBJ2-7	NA	TGTGCCAGCAGTTACTATGGGAGGTCCGGTTCCTCCGAGCAGTACTTC	CASSYYGRSGSSEQYF
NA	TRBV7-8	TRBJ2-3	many	TGTGCCAGCAGGATCGGCCCGGGGAGCGGGACAGATACGCAGTATTTT	CASRIGPGSGTDTQYF
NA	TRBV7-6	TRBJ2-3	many	TGTGCCAGCAGCTTTCGCACCGGTAGCACAGATACGCAGTATTTT	CASSFRTGSTDTQYF
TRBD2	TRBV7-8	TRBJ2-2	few	TGTGCCAGCAGCTACGCGGGAGAGAACACCGGGGAGCTGTTTTTT	CASSYAGENTGELFF
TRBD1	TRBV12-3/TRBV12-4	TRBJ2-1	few	TGTGCCAGCAGGACCGGGACAGGGGGCCGAGGTGAGCAGTTCTTC	CASRTGTGGRGEQFF
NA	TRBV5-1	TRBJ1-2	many	TGCGCCAGCAGTCGTATGGGAGGGGAAGATGGCTACACCTTC	CASSRMGGEDGYTF
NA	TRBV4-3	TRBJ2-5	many	TGCGCCAGCAGCCAAGGATGGGGAAGGGTCGGGACGGAAGAGACCCAGTACTTC	CASSQGWGRVGTEETQYF
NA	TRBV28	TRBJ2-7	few	TGTGCCACCGAGGTGGACGTCTCCTACGAGCAGTACTTC	CATEVDVSYEQYF
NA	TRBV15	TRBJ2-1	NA	TGTGCCACCAGCAGAGGCGGTGCACAGGGGAGGTTTAATGAGCAGTTCTTC	CATSRGGAQGRFNEQFF
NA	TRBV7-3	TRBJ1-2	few	TGTGCCAGCAGCTTGGGGATTGGCTATGGCTACACCTTC	CASSLGIGYGYTF
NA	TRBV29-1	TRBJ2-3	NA	TGCAGCGTTCGGGCCGCCAGTGGCGCAGATACGCAGTATTTT	CSVRAASGADTQYF
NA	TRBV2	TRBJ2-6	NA	TGTGCCAGCAGTGGGAAGACTTCTGGGGCCAACGTCCTGACTTTC	CASSGKTSGANVLTF
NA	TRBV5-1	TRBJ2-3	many	TGCGCCAGCAGCTTGGACAGGGAGGAAACAGATACGCAGTATTTT	CASSLDREETDTQYF
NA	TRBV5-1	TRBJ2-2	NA	TGCGCCAGCAGAGAACCGGGACAAAGGGGGAACACCGGGGAGCTGTTTTTT	CASREPGQRGNTGELFF
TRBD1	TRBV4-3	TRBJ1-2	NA	TGCGCCAGCAGCCAAGATTGGCAGGGGGCCGGTGGCTACACCTTC	CASSQDWQGAGGYTF
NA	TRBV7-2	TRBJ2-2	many	TGTGCCAGCAGCTTTGGGGGGGCTGGCACCGGGGAGCTGTTTTTT	CASSFGGAGTGELFF
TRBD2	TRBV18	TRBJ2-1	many	TGTGCCAGCTCCGGGACTAGCGGGGGGTACAATGAGCAGTTCTTC	CASSGTSGGYNEQFF
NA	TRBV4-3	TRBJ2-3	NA	TGCGCCAGCAGCCTTTTCCAGGCTACTAGCACAGATACGCAGTATTTT	CASSLFQATSTDTQYF
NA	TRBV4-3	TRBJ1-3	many	TGCGCCAGCAGCCAAGATAGGCTTAATGGAAACACCATATATTTT	CASSQDRLNGNTIYF
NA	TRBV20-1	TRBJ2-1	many	TGCAGTGCTAGAGCCTACCAGGCGAACAATGAGCAGTTCTTC	CSARAYQANNEQFF
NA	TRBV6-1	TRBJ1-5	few	TGTGCCAGCAGTGAACGGGGAAGCAATCAGCCCCAGCATTTT	CASSERGSNQPQHF
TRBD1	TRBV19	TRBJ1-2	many	TGTGCCAGTAGTAGAGAGACAGGGAACTATGGCTACACCTTC	CASSRETGNYGYTF
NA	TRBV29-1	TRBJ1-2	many	TGCAGCGTTGAACCCCAGGGACTAAGTGGCTACACCTTC	CSVEPQGLSGYTF
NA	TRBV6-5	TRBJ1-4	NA	TGTGCCAGCGGGGCAGGTGCTGCAACTAATGAAAAACTGTTTTTT	CASGAGAATNEKLFF
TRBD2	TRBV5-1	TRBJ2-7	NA	TGCGCCAGCCGTCCGGAGGGACTAAGCTCCTACGAGCAGTACTTC	CASRPEGLSSYEQYF
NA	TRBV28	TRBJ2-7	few	TGTGCCATCTCCGAGGGCTTCTCCTACGAGCAGTACTTC	CAISEGFSYEQYF
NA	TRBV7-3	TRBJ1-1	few	TGTGCCAGCAGCTCGGGCCTAATAGGAGGTGAAGCTTTCTTT	CASSSGLIGGEAFF
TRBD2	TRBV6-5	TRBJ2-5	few	TGTGCCAGCAGTTACTCGGGACTAGCGGCCCAAGAGACCCAGTACTTC	CASSYSGLAAQETQYF
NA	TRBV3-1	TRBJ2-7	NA	TGTGCCAGCAGCCACCACTACGAGCAGTACTTC	CASSHHYEQYF
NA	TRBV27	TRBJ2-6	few	TGTGCCAGCAGTTCGATCTCTGGGGCCAACGTCCTGACTTTC	CASSSISGANVLTF
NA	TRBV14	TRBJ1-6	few	TGTGCCAGCAGCCAAGTTCAAGGGTGGAGGAATTCACCCCTCCACTTT	CASSQVQGWRNSPLHF
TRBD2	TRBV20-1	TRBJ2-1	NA	TGCAGTGCTACTCTCCAGACTAGCGGGGGCTACAATGAGCAGTTCTTC	CSATLQTSGGYNEQFF
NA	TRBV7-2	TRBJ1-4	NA	TGTGCCAGCAGCTTAGGGACAGCTTCTAATGAAAAACTGTTTTTT	CASSLGTASNEKLFF
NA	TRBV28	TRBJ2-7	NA	TGTGCCAGCAGCCCCCTCCCCCGTCCCTACGAGCAGTACTTC	CASSPLPRPYEQYF
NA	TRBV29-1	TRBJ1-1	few	TGCAGCGTTCGACAGTCTATGAACACTGAAGCTTTCTTT	CSVRQSMNTEAFF